Below are 30 T cell receptor beta chains sequenced from a single sample in a study of shared clonotypes between healthy human individuals. Data came from immunoSEQ multiplex PCR; TCRdb stores just in-frame clones and leaves some out. The profile shows millions of clones, 85% to 95% of them singletons. Naive CD8 populations comprised CD45RO-negative cells positively selected for CCR7, excluding terminally differentiated effector memory CD45RA+ cells. The specimen sequenced was naive CD8+ T cells sorted from blood. These receptors came from a man younger than 35 in good health.

This chain links TRBV4-3 with TRBJ1-1; D gene unclear. Germline values: CDR1 LGHNA, CDR2 YSLEER. Trimming removed 1 base from V and 0 bases from J, with 9 bases in between. The CDR3 consists of 15 residues. The CDR3: CASSQVIGMNTEAFF. In DNA, the CDR3 is TGCGCCAGCAGCCAAGTCATCGGCATGAACACTGAAGCTTTCTTT.

The genes are TRBV6-5 and TRBJ2-7; D perhaps matches TRBD1 (6 bases). The CDR3 is made up of 16 amino acids. V was clipped by 4 bases and J by 3 bases, with 19 bases between them. Germline V lookup: CDR1 MNHEY, CDR2 SVGAGI. Here the CDR3 reads CASSSYWAAGVYEQYF. Here the CDR3 DNA reads TGTGCCAGCAGTTCGTATTGGGCGGCAGGGGTCTACGAGCAGTACTTC.

The V gene is TRBV4-1, the J gene TRBJ2-7; TRBD2 matches 11 bases. CDR1 is MGHRA and CDR2 is YSYEKL in the germline V gene. This CDR3 region has 16 residues. V lost 0 bases to trimming and J lost 4 bases; unmatched junction nucleotides: 5. Here the CDR3 reads CASSQEPGTSGYEQYF. The CDR3 DNA follows: TGCGCCAGCAGCCAAGAACCCGGGACTAGCGGTTACGAGCAGTACTTC.

Only one count was recorded for this clone. The rearrangement uses TRBV7-6 and TRBJ2-1; TRBD1 aligns across 10 bases. J gave up 7 bases and V 3 bases, and 6 bases lay outside the gene matches. Germline V gene data show CDR1 as SGHVS and CDR2 as FNYEAQ. The CDR3 spans 15 residues. CDR3 DNA: TGTGCCAGCAGCTTCGGGACAGGGGACCTTAATGAGCAGTTCTTC. Amino acids: CASSFGTGDLNEQFF.

The CDR3: CASSQDRWGNNEQFF. The CDR3, as DNA: TGTGCCAGCAGCCAAGATAGGTGGGGGAACAATGAGCAGTTCTTC. The rearrangement links TRBV4-2 to TRBJ2-1; D might be TRBD1 or TRBD2, each matching 5 bases. V was cut by 0 bases and J by 5 bases, with 11 bases left in between. CDR3 size: 15 residues. CDR1 LGHNA and CDR2 YNFKEQ come from the germline V gene.

The J gene is TRBJ2-7, the V gene TRBV6-1, with D perhaps matching TRBD1 or TRBD2 (5 bases each). Between the trimmed V and J ends, which lost 2 bases and 2 bases, there was a span of 7 bases. Per germline, CDR1 MNHNS and CDR2 SASEGT. This CDR3 region has 13 residues. The CDR3 DNA follows: TGTGCCAGCAGTGAACGGGACCCCTACGAGCAGTACTTC. Its translation: CASSERDPYEQYF.

The chain uses TRBV9 and TRBJ2-1; D is undetermined. The CDR3 totals 14 residues. The germline V gene encodes CDR1 SGDLS and CDR2 YYNGEE. Trimming pared 2 bases from V and 9 bases from J, leaving 15 bases between. For the CDR3, the DNA is TGTGCCAGCAGCGTGAGTGGGTTCCTCGGTGAGCAGTTCTTC. It is translated as CASSVSGFLGEQFF. Variable domain in full (rest from reference TRBV9 and TRBJ2-1): DSGVTQTPKHLITATGQRVTLRCSPRSGDLSVYWYQQSLDQGLQFLIQYYNGEERAKGNILERFSAQQFPDLHSELNLSSLELGDSALYFCASSVSGFLGEQFFGPGTRLTVL.

J is TRBJ2-1 and V is TRBV2; tentatively, D is TRBD2 (7 bases). Per germline, CDR1 SNHLY and CDR2 FYNNEI. The germline V and J ends were trimmed by 6 bases and 6 bases, with 15 bases remaining between them. This CDR3 has 14 residues. The CDR3 sequence: CASSRGGASNEQFF. DNA of the CDR3: TGTGCCAGCAGCCGTGGGGGGGCCAGCAATGAGCAGTTCTTC.

The V call is TRBV9, the J call TRBJ2-7; no reliable D call. Germline V gives CDR1 SGDLS, CDR2 YYNGEE. The CDR3 contains 15 residues. V lost 0 bases and J 4 bases, leaving 14 bases between the germline ends. CDR3 protein: CASSVGQSPSYEQYF. The CDR3 DNA reads as TGTGCCAGCAGCGTAGGGCAGAGTCCATCGTACGAGCAGTACTTC.

In nucleotides, the CDR3 is TGTGCCAGCAGCGTCACAGGAGGGGATTACTATGGCTACACCTTC. Protein sequence: CASSVTGGDYYGYTF. The chain links TRBV9 to TRBJ1-2; a weak D match, TRBD1 (5 bases). Germline-derived CDR1 and CDR2 are SGDLS and YYNGEE. This CDR3 is built from 15 residues. V was shortened by 2 bases and J by 3 bases, with 14 bases between the two germline ends.

The gene calls are TRBV29-1 and TRBJ2-2, with D maybe TRBD1 (5 bases). Germline V gene sequence: CDR1 SQVTM, CDR2 ANQGSEA. V was clipped by 3 bases and J by 7 bases, with 6 bases between them. This CDR3 contains 11 residues. The CDR3 DNA reads TGCAGCGTTGAGCAGGGCGGGGAGCTGTTTTTT. Its translation: CSVEQGGELFF.

The rearrangement uses TRBV7-9 and TRBJ2-7, with TRBD2 identical over 7 bases. The CDR3 consists of 13 residues. The J segment lost 5 bases and the V segment lost 7 bases, leaving 8 bases of the junction unmatched. Germline V gene sequence: CDR1 SEHNR, CDR2 FQNEAQ (reference sequence). The CDR3 bases are TGTGCCAGCATCAGCGGGGTGGATAACGAGCAGTACTTC. Encoded protein: CASISGVDNEQYF.

The chain recombines TRBV7-3 with TRBJ1-2, with 8 bases that match TRBD1. After removal of 1 base from V and 5 bases from J, the junction contained 9 bases not matched to a gene. The CDR3 is 16 amino acids. Germline CDR1 SGHTA, CDR2 FQGTGA. The CDR3 coding sequence is TGTGCCAGCAGCTTAAGCTTCGGACAGGGTGGATATGGCTACACCTTC. Its translation is CASSLSFGQGGYGYTF.

The chain employs TRBV4-3 and TRBJ2-7; 9 bases agree with TRBD1. This CDR3 is 17 amino acids long. CDR1 and CDR2 from the germline V gene are LGHNA and YSLEER. The ends lost 0 bases at V and 5 bases at J; junction bases unmatched: 11. DNA for the CDR3: TGCGCCAGCAGCCAAGAGTGGGACAGGGAGTCTGGGAACGAGCAGTACTTC. It encodes CASSQEWDRESGNEQYF.

V gene TRBV4-1 combines with J gene TRBJ2-7; 10 positions match TRBD2. Per germline, CDR1 MGHRA and CDR2 YSYEKL. The ends lost 0 bases at V and 5 bases at J; junction bases unmatched: 4. This CDR3 comprises 15 residues. The CDR3 is CASSQEGLASHEQYF. The CDR3 DNA sequence: TGCGCCAGCAGCCAAGAGGGACTAGCGTCCCACGAGCAGTACTTC.

This sequence joins TRBV6-5 and TRBJ1-4; D remains ambiguous. The V gene's germline CDR1 is MNHEY and CDR2 SVGAGI. This CDR3 spans 15 amino acids. V was clipped by 5 bases and J by 6 bases, with 16 bases between them. CDR3: CASSPLAFPDEKLFF. The CDR3 bases are TGTGCCAGCAGTCCCCTGGCATTCCCGGATGAAAAACTGTTTTTT.

The V gene is TRBV7-9, the J gene TRBJ2-7; 8 bases line up with TRBD1. J was trimmed by 5 bases and V by 5 bases; bases with no gene match: 17. The CDR3 covers 17 residues. The germline V gene encodes CDR1 SEHNR and CDR2 FQNEAQ (reference sequence). The CDR3 nucleotides are TGTGCCAGCAGCATTGTTGGAGCCGGGACAGGTGTTAACGAGCAGTACTTC. The encoded protein is CASSIVGAGTGVNEQYF.

The genes are TRBV7-9 and TRBJ2-7, with TRBD2 matching over 10 bases. The CDR3 spans 16 residues. J gave up 4 bases and V 5 bases, and 11 bases lay outside the gene matches. Germline CDR1 is SEHNR and CDR2 is FQNEAQ (reference sequence). The CDR3: CASSPWRLAGDYEQYF. Written as DNA, the CDR3 is TGTGCCAGCAGCCCCTGGCGTCTAGCGGGAGATTACGAGCAGTACTTC.

The chain is built from TRBV6-4 and TRBJ1-3; D unclear. The CDR3 contains 11 residues. Trimming cost V 7 bases and J 7 bases, with 8 bases left between them. CDR1 is MRHNA, CDR2 SNTAGT, per germline. The CDR3 nucleotides are TGTGCCAGCATGCCTCGGAACACCATATATTTT. Protein: CASMPRNTIYF.

J is TRBJ1-2 and V is TRBV7-9; 7 bases are shared with TRBD1. The CDR3 is 15 residues long. Per the germline V gene, CDR1 is SEHNR and CDR2 is FQNEAQ (reference sequence). With 3 bases clipped from V and 6 bases from J, the junction kept 10 bases outside the gene matches. The CDR3 region has the DNA TGTGCCAGCAGCTTGAAGAACAGGGGCTTGGATGGCTACACCTTC. Protein product: CASSLKNRGLDGYTF.

This chain joins TRBV7-8 and TRBJ2-5; 7 bases agree with TRBD2. This CDR3 has 15 amino acids. Trimming took 0 bases from V and 2 from J; bases not matched to a gene: 3. Germline values: CDR1 SGHVS, CDR2 FQNEAQ. For the CDR3, the DNA is TGTGCCAGCAGCTTAGCGGGGACTACACAAGAGACCCAGTACTTC. Translated, it gives CASSLAGTTQETQYF.

The J gene is TRBJ2-7, the V gene TRBV7-9, with no clear D. This CDR3 comprises 12 residues. Germline V gene lookup returns CDR1 SEHNR and CDR2 FQNEAQ (reference sequence). V was pared by 8 bases and J by 6 bases, with 14 bases between. The CDR3 sequence: CASRTALGEQYF. Written as DNA, the CDR3 is TGTGCCAGCCGGACCGCTCTAGGCGAGCAGTACTTC.

The gene calls are TRBV13 and TRBJ1-2, with 9 bases aligning to TRBD1. The germline V gene has CDR1 PRHDT and CDR2 FYEKMQ (reference sequence). Trimming took 0 bases from V and 6 from J; bases not matched to a gene: 8. This CDR3 is 16 amino acids long. The CDR3 loop reads CASSLGGSGTGHGYTF. CDR3 DNA: TGTGCCAGCAGCTTAGGCGGGTCCGGGACAGGGCATGGCTACACCTTC.

The chain carries TRBV14 and TRBJ2-7; possible D gene TRBD2, 7 bases. The V gene lost 1 base and the J gene lost 0 bases, with 10 bases spanning the gap. Germline V gene sequence: CDR1 SGHDN, CDR2 FVKESK. The CDR3 consists of 15 residues. CDR3 DNA: TGTGCCAGCAGCCAAGTAGGGGGGGCCTCCTACGAGCAGTACTTC. Protein sequence: CASSQVGGASYEQYF. The whole variable domain, remainder taken from reference TRBV14 and TRBJ2-7, is EAGVTQFPSHSVIEKGQTVTLRCDPISGHDNLYWYRRVMGKEIKFLLHFVKESKQDESGMPNNRFLAERTGGTYSTLKVQPAELEDSGVYFCASSQVGGASYEQYFGPGTRLTVT.

This chain links TRBV2 with TRBJ2-7, with D tentatively TRBD2 (6 bases). V dropped 3 bases and J dropped 5 bases, with 11 bases sitting between them. Germline V gives CDR1 SNHLY, CDR2 FYNNEI. The CDR3 covers 13 residues. The CDR3 here is CASSEPPGDEQYF. DNA for the CDR3: TGTGCCAGCAGTGAGCCTCCGGGGGACGAGCAGTACTTC.

The chain couples TRBV30 to TRBJ2-3; 8 bases are a match to TRBD2. Germline CDR1 reads GTSNPN; CDR2 reads SVGIG (reference sequence). The J segment lost 6 bases and the V segment lost 1 base, leaving 3 bases of the junction unmatched. The CDR3 covers 13 residues. CDR3 nucleotide sequence: TGTGCCTGGAGTGCGGGGGGGCAGGATACGCAGTATTTT. Its protein is CAWSAGGQDTQYF. Full variable domain (rest looked up from reference TRBV30 and TRBJ2-3): SQTIHQWPATLVQPVGSPLSLECTVEGTSNPNLYWYRQAAGRGLQLLFYSVGIGQISSEVPQNLSASRPQDRQFILSSKKLLLSDSGFYLCAWSAGGQDTQYFGPGTRLTVL.

This clone occurred a few times. The chain recombines TRBV10-1 with TRBJ2-7; D call uncertain. Trimming pared 3 bases from V and 3 bases from J, leaving 6 bases between. CDR1 is WNHNN and CDR2 is SYGVQD in the germline V gene (reference sequence). The CDR3 totals 12 residues. The CDR3 region is CASSEMVYEQYF. In DNA form, the CDR3 reads TGCGCCAGCAGTGAAATGGTCTACGAGCAGTACTTC.

The rearrangement uses TRBV4-2 and TRBJ1-5; D call uncertain. This CDR3 contains 15 residues. Germline V gene sequence: CDR1 LGHNA, CDR2 YNFKEQ. V was clipped by 0 bases and J by 1 base, with 7 bases between them. The DNA for the CDR3 is TGTGCCAGCAGCCAAGATAAACAGAGCAATCAGCCCCAGCATTTT. Protein product: CASSQDKQSNQPQHF.

The chain employs TRBV4-1 and TRBJ2-7, with 8 bases that match TRBD2. CDR1 MGHRA and CDR2 YSYEKL come from the germline V gene. The V gene end was trimmed by 2 bases and the J gene end by 4 bases; junction bases not matched to a gene: 7. CDR3 size: 15 residues. This CDR3 is CASSQNSGGGYEQYF. In DNA, the CDR3 is TGCGCCAGCAGCCAAAACAGCGGGGGCGGATACGAGCAGTACTTC.

This clone was seen just once. The chain links TRBV7-9 to TRBJ2-1; tentatively, D is TRBD1 (6 bases). This CDR3 region has 16 residues. Germline CDR1 and CDR2: SEHNR and FQNEAQ (reference sequence). Trimming left V 1 base short and J 10 bases short, with 20 bases between. The chain's CDR3 is CASSLGIERTAGEQFF. For the CDR3, the DNA is TGTGCCAGCAGCTTAGGTATCGAGCGGACAGCAGGGGAGCAGTTCTTC.